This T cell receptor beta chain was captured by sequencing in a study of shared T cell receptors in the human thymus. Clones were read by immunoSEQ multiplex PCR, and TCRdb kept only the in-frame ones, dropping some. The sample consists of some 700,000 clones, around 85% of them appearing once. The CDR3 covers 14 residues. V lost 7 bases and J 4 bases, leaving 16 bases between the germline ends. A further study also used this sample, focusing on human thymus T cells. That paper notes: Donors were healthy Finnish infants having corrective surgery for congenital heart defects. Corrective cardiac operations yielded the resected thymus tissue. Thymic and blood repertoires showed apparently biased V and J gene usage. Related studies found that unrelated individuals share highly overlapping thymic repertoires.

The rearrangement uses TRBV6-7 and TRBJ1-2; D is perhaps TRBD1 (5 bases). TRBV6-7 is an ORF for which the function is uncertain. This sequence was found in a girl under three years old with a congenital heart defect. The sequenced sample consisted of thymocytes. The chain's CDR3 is CASIRIRAPYGYTF. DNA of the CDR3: TGTGCCAGCATCAGGATCAGGGCTCCCTATGGCTACACCTTC.